These 3 T cell receptor beta chains came from one sample sequenced in a study of human T cells and chemical hapten exposure. Researchers extracted total RNA from unfractionated whole blood. A single record per CDR3 protein comes from TCRdb applying MiXCR to the 5' RACE reads. The sample consists of more than 75,000 distinct CDR3 sequences, 15% to 20% of them appearing once. The receptors derive from a female donor in good health.

This rearrangement joins TRBV3-2 to TRBJ2-7; the table assigns TRBD1, which was not confirmed against the DNA. TRBV3-2 is assigned pseudogene status. The CDR3 contains 16 residues. CDR3 coding DNA: TGTGCCAGCAGCCAAGATCACGGACAGGGTCCCTACGAGCAGTACTTC. Amino acid sequence: CASSQDHGQGPYEQYF.

V is TRBV3-1 and J is TRBJ2-5, with D hard to call. The germline gives CDR1 LGHDT, CDR2 YNNKEL (reference sequence). V was clipped by 4 bases and J by 1 base, with 13 bases between them. The CDR3 consists of 15 residues. CDR3 nucleotides: TGTGCCAGCAGCCCCCGTGGTAGTTTCCAAGAGACCCAGTACTTC. Its translation: CASSPRGSFQETQYF.

The table lists this clonotype with a few counts. V gene TRBV2 combines with J gene TRBJ2-2; possible D gene TRBD1, 6 bases. Per the germline V gene, CDR1 is SNHLY and CDR2 is FYNNEI. V lost 1 base, J lost 8 bases, and 14 bases lay in between. The CDR3 extends over 15 amino acids. Written as DNA, the CDR3 is TGTGCCAGCAGTGAAGACAGGGTCCTTACGGGGGAGCTGTTTTTT. As protein: CASSEDRVLTGELFF.